This is a list of T cell receptor beta chains from one sample in a study of cytomegalovirus exposure and HLA in healthy donors. Assay: immunoSEQ multiplex PCR; the TCRdb copy retains only in-frame clones and omits some. The sample holds about 140,000 clones, around 77% seen once. Sequencing input: PBMCs. The receptors shown here come from a man under 40 in good health and CMV-seronegative. Both conserved end residues are part of each CDR3. A D gene is named only where the DNA matches it firmly. Clone sizes are given selectively: once, few, many, or a class where the clone is expanded.

abundance,j_gene,v_gene,d_gene,CDR3aa,CDR3nt
.,TRBJ1-4,TRBV6-5,.,CASSYSVEGNEKLFF,TGTGCCAGCAGTTACTCGGTGGAGGGTAATGAAAAACTGTTTTTT
.,TRBJ2-3,TRBV19,.,CASSTEGITQYF,TGTGCCAGTAGTACGGAGGGGATTACGCAGTATTTT
.,TRBJ2-3,TRBV10-3,TRBD2,CAISRGGATDTQYF,TGTGCCATCAGTCGGGGGGGTGCCACAGATACGCAGTATTTT
.,TRBJ1-3,TRBV5-1,TRBD1,CASKGQSSGNTIYF,TGCGCCAGCAAGGGACAGTCTTCGGGAAACACCATATATTTT
.,TRBJ2-2,TRBV6-6,TRBD1,CASSYTGQAPGELFF,TGTGCCAGCAGTTACACGGGACAGGCCCCCGGGGAGCTGTTTTTT
.,TRBJ2-4,TRBV7-9,.,CASSIGGTPAKNIQYF,TGTGCCAGCAGCATAGGTGGGACACCAGCCAAAAACATTCAGTACTTC
.,TRBJ1-2,TRBV28,.,CASSITSYGYTF,TGTGCCAGCAGTATAACAAGCTATGGCTACACCTTC
.,TRBJ2-7,TRBV21-1,.,CASSKANRLGGAHYEQYF,TGTGCCAGCAGCAAAGCTAACCGCCTCGGGGGGGCCCACTACGAGCAGTACTTC
.,TRBJ1-1,TRBV7-2,.,CASSLGQTGLNTEAFF,TGTGCCAGCAGCTTAGGGCAGACAGGCCTGAACACTGAAGCTTTCTTT
.,TRBJ2-3,TRBV2,TRBD2,CATSRTSATDTQYF,TGTGCCACCTCGAGGACTAGCGCCACAGATACGCAGTATTTT
few,TRBJ1-2,TRBV28,TRBD1,CASSSLLGQGGYGYTF,TGTGCCAGCAGTTCCCTCCTGGGACAGGGTGGCTATGGCTACACCTTC
.,TRBJ2-7,TRBV7-9,TRBD1,CSSSLGQGSYEQYF,TGTTCCAGCAGCCTAGGACAGGGGTCATACGAGCAGTACTTC
.,TRBJ2-7,TRBV18,.,CASSPPLERGTYEQYF,TGTGCCAGCTCACCCCCCCTTGAGAGGGGGACCTACGAGCAGTACTTC
few,TRBJ2-2,TRBV9,.,CASSVVPGANTGELFF,TGTGCCAGCAGCGTAGTTCCGGGGGCGAACACCGGGGAGCTGTTTTTT
.,TRBJ1-6,TRBV2,.,CASSVRVISPLHF,TGTGCCAGCAGTGTCCGGGTCATCTCACCCCTCCACTTT
.,TRBJ1-4,TRBV5-1,TRBD1,CASSFRGSTNEKLFF,TGCGCCAGCAGCTTCAGGGGGTCGACTAATGAAAAACTGTTTTTT
.,TRBJ2-1,TRBV4-2,TRBD2,CASSVRAGGPDAYNEQFF,TGTGCCAGCAGCGTACGAGCGGGAGGGCCTGATGCCTACAATGAGCAGTTCTTC
.,TRBJ1-1,TRBV15,.,CATSPLGRGLEAFF,TGTGCCACCAGCCCCTTAGGTAGGGGCCTTGAAGCTTTCTTT
.,TRBJ1-1,TRBV6-5,.,CASSYSIGGQRAFF,TGTGCCAGCAGTTACTCAATCGGGGGGCAAAGAGCTTTCTTT
.,TRBJ2-1,TRBV19,TRBD1,CASSFRGTGGNNEQFF,TGTGCCAGTAGTTTCAGAGGGACAGGGGGGAACAATGAGCAGTTCTTC
.,TRBJ1-3,TRBV4-1,TRBD1,CASSQALTGGGNTIYF,TGCGCCAGCAGCCAAGCGCTGACAGGGGGTGGAAACACCATATATTTT
.,TRBJ2-1,TRBV5-1,TRBD2,CASSLRLAGNNEQFF,TGCGCCAGCAGCTTGAGGCTAGCGGGGAACAATGAGCAGTTCTTC
.,TRBJ2-5,TRBV4-1,TRBD1,CASSQGTGTVYQETQYF,TGCGCCAGCAGCCAAGGAACCGGGACAGTTTACCAAGAGACCCAGTACTTC
.,TRBJ1-3,TRBV6-5,.,CASQKGHSSGNTIYF,TGTGCCAGCCAGAAGGGACATAGCTCTGGAAACACCATATATTTT
.,TRBJ1-2,TRBV27,TRBD1,CASSAPGGWYGYTF,TGTGCCAGCAGTGCGCCAGGGGGGTGGTATGGCTACACCTTC
.,TRBJ1-4,TRBV15,.,CATRQNEKLFF,TGTGCCACCAGACAGAATGAAAAACTGTTTTTT
.,TRBJ2-7,TRBV18,TRBD1,CASSPRAGGDEQYF,TGTGCCAGCTCACCACGGGCAGGGGGCGATGAGCAGTACTTC